Listed below are T cell receptor beta chains from one sample, sequenced in a study of shared clonotypes between healthy human individuals. Libraries were prepared by immunoSEQ multiplex PCR; TCRdb keeps only in-frame clonotypes and omits some of them. The sample includes hundreds of thousands of clones, around 96% of them seen just once. Sequenced input: naive CD8+ T cells sorted from blood. The receptors were sampled from a woman aged 25-40 years in good health. The CDR3 runs from the conserved cysteine through the conserved F or W. Each record gives: clone size, V gene, CDR3 length, J gene, D gene, CDR3 DNA, CDR3 protein. D genes are given only for firm matches. Clone size appears in some rows only: once, few, many, or a class for an expanded clone.

clone size: .
V gene: TRBV29-1
CDR3 length: 15
J gene: TRBJ2-7
D gene: TRBD2
CDR3 DNA: TGCAGCGTTGACTTTAGCGGGAGGGCCTCTGACGAGCAGTACTTC
CDR3 protein: CSVDFSGRASDEQYF

clone size: .
V gene: TRBV7-9
CDR3 length: 12
J gene: TRBJ2-7
D gene: .
CDR3 DNA: TGTGCCAGCAGCTTAGATGATTACGAGCAGTACTTC
CDR3 protein: CASSLDDYEQYF

clone size: .
V gene: TRBV6-1
CDR3 length: 11
J gene: TRBJ2-1
D gene: .
CDR3 DNA: TGTGCCAGCAGTTACCGACGGATACTGTTCTTC
CDR3 protein: CASSYRRILFF

clone size: once
V gene: TRBV9
CDR3 length: 16
J gene: TRBJ2-5
D gene: TRBD2
CDR3 DNA: TGTGCCAGCAGCAACCCAGCGGGAGGGCCGACGGAGACCCAGTACTTC
CDR3 protein: CASSNPAGGPTETQYF

clone size: .
V gene: TRBV29-1
CDR3 length: 14
J gene: TRBJ2-7
D gene: .
CDR3 DNA: TGCAGCGTTGAAGATAATGAGGGACACTACGAGCAGTACTTC
CDR3 protein: CSVEDNEGHYEQYF

clone size: .
V gene: TRBV7-9
CDR3 length: 13
J gene: TRBJ2-1
D gene: .
CDR3 DNA: TGTGCCAGCAGCTTAGGGCAGTTCAATGAGCAGTTCTTC
CDR3 protein: CASSLGQFNEQFF

clone size: .
V gene: TRBV6-4
CDR3 length: 13
J gene: TRBJ2-7
D gene: .
CDR3 DNA: TGTGCCAGCACAGTCACTCGTCCTTTGGAGCAGTACTTC
CDR3 protein: CASTVTRPLEQYF

clone size: .
V gene: TRBV6-4
CDR3 length: 15
J gene: TRBJ2-2
D gene: .
CDR3 DNA: TGTGCCAGCAGTGACTCTGGACGGAACACCGGGGAGCTGTTTTTT
CDR3 protein: CASSDSGRNTGELFF

clone size: .
V gene: TRBV6-1
CDR3 length: 12
J gene: TRBJ2-7
D gene: .
CDR3 DNA: TGTGCCAGCAGTGAAAGGGAATTCGAGCAGTACTTC
CDR3 protein: CASSEREFEQYF

clone size: .
V gene: TRBV14
CDR3 length: 13
J gene: TRBJ2-1
D gene: .
CDR3 DNA: TGTGCCAGCAGCCAGGGGTGGGGGGATGAGCAGTTCTTC
CDR3 protein: CASSQGWGDEQFF

clone size: .
V gene: TRBV28
CDR3 length: 13
J gene: TRBJ1-2
D gene: .
CDR3 DNA: TGTGCCAGCAGTTTAATGGGGGCGCTGGGCTACACCTTC
CDR3 protein: CASSLMGALGYTF

clone size: once
V gene: TRBV9
CDR3 length: 14
J gene: TRBJ2-1
D gene: .
CDR3 DNA: TGTGCCAGCAGCCTAGCTAGGGGTGGGAATGAGCAGTTCTTC
CDR3 protein: CASSLARGGNEQFF

clone size: .
V gene: TRBV5-4
CDR3 length: 14
J gene: TRBJ2-7
D gene: .
CDR3 DNA: TGTGCCAGCAGCTTGCAGGGAAAGCAGTACGAGCAGTACTTC
CDR3 protein: CASSLQGKQYEQYF

clone size: .
V gene: TRBV9
CDR3 length: 16
J gene: TRBJ2-3
D gene: .
CDR3 DNA: TGTGCCAGCAGCGTAGGTCATAGCGGCAGGACAGATACGCAGTATTTT
CDR3 protein: CASSVGHSGRTDTQYF

clone size: .
V gene: TRBV27
CDR3 length: 14
J gene: TRBJ2-7
D gene: TRBD2
CDR3 DNA: TGTGCCAGCAGTCTCGGGACTAGTGTGACCGAGCAGTACTTC
CDR3 protein: CASSLGTSVTEQYF

clone size: .
V gene: TRBV11-2
CDR3 length: 14
J gene: TRBJ2-7
D gene: .
CDR3 DNA: TGTGCCAGCAGCGCCTCCGGGACCTGGTACGAGCAGTACTTC
CDR3 protein: CASSASGTWYEQYF

clone size: .
V gene: TRBV7-9
CDR3 length: 14
J gene: TRBJ2-1
D gene: .
CDR3 DNA: TGTGCCAGCAGCTTAGTGTCTATCCTGGGTGAGCAGTTCTTC
CDR3 protein: CASSLVSILGEQFF

clone size: once
V gene: TRBV10-2
CDR3 length: 13
J gene: TRBJ2-1
D gene: .
CDR3 DNA: TGCGCCAGCAGTGAGTTAGCTAGCTATGAGCAGTTCTTC
CDR3 protein: CASSELASYEQFF

clone size: once
V gene: TRBV11-3
CDR3 length: 15
J gene: TRBJ2-3
D gene: .
CDR3 DNA: TGTGCCAGCAGCTTAGATGGTAGTTTCGCAGATACGCAGTATTTT
CDR3 protein: CASSLDGSFADTQYF

clone size: .
V gene: TRBV5-6
CDR3 length: 13
J gene: TRBJ2-5
D gene: .
CDR3 DNA: TGTGCCAGCAGTAACCAGGGGAGAGAGACCCAGTACTTC
CDR3 protein: CASSNQGRETQYF

clone size: once
V gene: TRBV11-2
CDR3 length: 18
J gene: TRBJ2-2
D gene: TRBD2
CDR3 DNA: TGTGCCAGCAGCCGACTGACTAGACTAGCGGGTTTTACCGGGGAGCTGTTTTTT
CDR3 protein: CASSRLTRLAGFTGELFF

clone size: .
V gene: TRBV11-2
CDR3 length: 15
J gene: TRBJ2-7
D gene: TRBD1
CDR3 DNA: TGTGCCAGCTCATTCGGGGACAGGGGATCCTACGAGCAGTACTTC
CDR3 protein: CASSFGDRGSYEQYF

clone size: .
V gene: TRBV19
CDR3 length: 16
J gene: TRBJ2-5
D gene: TRBD2
CDR3 DNA: TGTGCCAGTAGTATAGGGACTAGCGGGATCCAAGAGACCCAGTACTTC
CDR3 protein: CASSIGTSGIQETQYF

clone size: once
V gene: TRBV5-6
CDR3 length: 13
J gene: TRBJ2-7
D gene: .
CDR3 DNA: TGTGCCAGCAGCTTGGTACGGGGCTACGAGCAGTACTTC
CDR3 protein: CASSLVRGYEQYF

clone size: .
V gene: TRBV27
CDR3 length: 14
J gene: TRBJ2-2
D gene: .
CDR3 DNA: TGTGCCAGCAGGGGTGTTGGGAACACCGGGGAGCTGTTTTTT
CDR3 protein: CASRGVGNTGELFF

clone size: .
V gene: TRBV28
CDR3 length: 14
J gene: TRBJ2-5
D gene: TRBD1
CDR3 DNA: TGTGCCAGCAGCACCCCCGGACAGGGGGAGACCCAGTACTTC
CDR3 protein: CASSTPGQGETQYF

clone size: .
V gene: TRBV11-2
CDR3 length: 15
J gene: TRBJ2-3
D gene: .
CDR3 DNA: TGTGCCAGCAGCTTAGGTGCGTTCGGCACAGATACGCAGTATTTT
CDR3 protein: CASSLGAFGTDTQYF

clone size: .
V gene: TRBV4-1
CDR3 length: 14
J gene: TRBJ1-2
D gene: .
CDR3 DNA: TGCGCCAGCAGCCAACCCCTGGGGATATATGGCTACACCTTC
CDR3 protein: CASSQPLGIYGYTF

clone size: .
V gene: TRBV7-9
CDR3 length: 14
J gene: TRBJ1-1
D gene: TRBD1
CDR3 DNA: TGTGCCAGCAGTCCAGACAGGGCGGACACTGAAGCTTTCTTT
CDR3 protein: CASSPDRADTEAFF

clone size: .
V gene: TRBV21-1
CDR3 length: 14
J gene: TRBJ2-7
D gene: .
CDR3 DNA: TGTGCCAGCAGCAAAGGAGGAGGGCGCTACGAGCAGTACTTC
CDR3 protein: CASSKGGGRYEQYF

clone size: .
V gene: TRBV5-6
CDR3 length: 11
J gene: TRBJ2-7
D gene: .
CDR3 DNA: TGTGCCAGCAGTTACTCCTACGAGCAGTACTTC
CDR3 protein: CASSYSYEQYF

clone size: .
V gene: TRBV6-6
CDR3 length: 12
J gene: TRBJ2-7
D gene: .
CDR3 DNA: TGTGCCAGCAGGGTTCTTGGACACGAGCAGTACTTC
CDR3 protein: CASRVLGHEQYF

clone size: .
V gene: TRBV6-1
CDR3 length: 15
J gene: TRBJ1-6
D gene: .
CDR3 DNA: TGTGCCAGCAGTGGGTGGACGGAATATAATTCACCCCTCCACTTT
CDR3 protein: CASSGWTEYNSPLHF

clone size: .
V gene: TRBV6-5
CDR3 length: 14
J gene: TRBJ1-1
D gene: .
CDR3 DNA: TGTGCCAGCAGTTACTCGGGGACCCTCGCTGAAGCTTTCTTT
CDR3 protein: CASSYSGTLAEAFF

clone size: .
V gene: TRBV7-6
CDR3 length: 12
J gene: TRBJ2-1
D gene: .
CDR3 DNA: TGTGCCAGCAGCTTACTATCCAATGAGCAGTTCTTC
CDR3 protein: CASSLLSNEQFF

clone size: .
V gene: TRBV2
CDR3 length: 14
J gene: TRBJ2-1
D gene: .
CDR3 DNA: TGTGCCAGCAGTGAATTCCCCCGCAGTAATGAGCAGTTCTTC
CDR3 protein: CASSEFPRSNEQFF

clone size: .
V gene: TRBV5-1
CDR3 length: 14
J gene: TRBJ2-1
D gene: .
CDR3 DNA: TGCGCCAGCAGCTTGGTCGGGGGCTTGAATGAGCAGTTCTTC
CDR3 protein: CASSLVGGLNEQFF

clone size: .
V gene: TRBV11-2
CDR3 length: 14
J gene: TRBJ2-5
D gene: .
CDR3 DNA: TGTGCCAGCAGCGCTTTAGACTTACTCCGGCACCAGTACTTC
CDR3 protein: CASSALDLLRHQYF

clone size: .
V gene: TRBV29-1
CDR3 length: 11
J gene: TRBJ1-2
D gene: .
CDR3 DNA: TGCAGCGTTGTTTTGGGGACCGGCTACACCTTC
CDR3 protein: CSVVLGTGYTF

clone size: few
V gene: TRBV29-1
CDR3 length: 13
J gene: TRBJ1-1
D gene: .
CDR3 DNA: TGCAGCGTTGTGATTGGTGGTAACACTGAAGCTTTCTTT
CDR3 protein: CSVVIGGNTEAFF

clone size: .
V gene: TRBV20-1
CDR3 length: 11
J gene: TRBJ2-7
D gene: .
CDR3 DNA: TGCAGTGCTAGGGATTCCTACGAGCAGTACTTC
CDR3 protein: CSARDSYEQYF

clone size: .
V gene: TRBV6-5
CDR3 length: 13
J gene: TRBJ2-2
D gene: .
CDR3 DNA: TGTGCCAGCAGTCCACTAGATAGCGGGGAGCTGTTTTTT
CDR3 protein: CASSPLDSGELFF